This TCR beta chain was identified in a study of naive and memory T cell subsets. Both TRBC1 and TRBC2 were covered by a beta constant-region primer of two equimolar oligonucleotides. The ligated cDNA underwent four PCR rounds using SP2 and nested alpha and beta constant-region primers. Ligation attached a single-stranded oligonucleotide with a 12-nucleotide UMI and the SP2 primer to the cDNA 3' end. Each CDR3 protein is one row after TCRdb ran MiXCR on the UMI-ligation and nested PCR reads. The data contain some 82,000 distinct CDR3 sequences, approximately 11% of them singletons. From the second PCR step, alpha and beta chains were amplified apart. Regarding this clonotype: What it binds is unknown.

General study results and limits: No ground truth validated the naive and memory repertoire findings. A few larger clonotypes appeared in naive repertoires, especially CD8, possibly memory cells re-expressing CD45RA.

Trimming shortened V by 6 bases and J by 2 bases, and 15 bases separated the two germline ends. The CDR3 is made up of 15 amino acids. CDR1 is SGHRS and CDR2 is YFSETQ in the germline V gene. The sequence was collected from a human donor in good health. This rearrangement joins TRBV5-1 to TRBJ2-1; maybe TRBD1 (6 bases). Sequencing was performed on naive CD4+ T cells from blood. The CDR3, as DNA: TGCGCCAGCATGCAATTGAGGGGGACCTACAATGAGCAGTTCTTC. Translation: CASMQLRGTYNEQFF.